The 19 T cell receptor beta chains below come from one sample, sequenced in a study of PD-1 blockade in classical Hodgkin lymphoma. All patients experienced relapse after autologous stem cell transplantation, and brentuximab vedotin exposure was variable. Repertoires were generated with immunoSEQ multiplex PCR, while TCRdb's copy carries only in-frame clones and drops some. Seen here are 20,000 to 30,000 clones, more than 75% observed once, and the top ten hold 6.5% to 7%. The source material was peripheral blood mononuclear cells (PBMCs), sampled at baseline. These receptors were collected from a human donor with classical Hodgkin lymphoma.

This chain's CDR3 is CASSLLAGGSGELFF. The CDR3 region has the DNA TGTGCCAGCAGTTTACTAGCGGGGGGGTCTGGGGAGCTGTTTTTT. The genes are TRBV6-5 and TRBJ2-2; the match to TRBD2 covers 13 bases. The length of the CDR3 is 15 residues. CDR1 is MNHEY and CDR2 is SVGAGI in the germline V gene. The trim removed 4 bases at V and 8 bases at J, leaving 4 bases unmatched.

This clone was seen just once. The CDR3 here is CASSDRRSSYNSPLHF. The CDR3 DNA reads TGTGCCAGCTCAGACAGGCGCAGCTCCTATAATTCACCCCTCCACTTT. This chain connects TRBV5-5 to TRBJ1-6; a possible D gene is TRBD1 (6 bases). This CDR3 region has 16 residues. CDR1 and CDR2 (germline): SGHKS, YYEKEE (reference sequence). V lost 7 bases and J 0 bases, leaving 14 bases between the germline ends. Looking up the rest from reference TRBV5-5 and TRBJ1-6 gives the full variable domain: DAGVTQSPTHLIKTRGQQVTLRCSPISGHKSVSWYQQVLGQGPQFIFQYYEKEERGRGNFPDRFSARQFPNYSSELNVNALLLGDSALYLCASSDRRSSYNSPLHFGNGTRLTVT.

The chain is built from TRBV7-9 and TRBJ2-7, with 8 bases lining up with TRBD1. V lost 5 bases, J lost 3 bases, and 9 bases stayed unmatched. The CDR3 runs 15 residues. In germline, CDR1 is SEHNR, CDR2 FQNEAQ (reference sequence). The CDR3 reads CASSPGQGSHYEQYF. The CDR3 DNA follows: TGTGCCAGCAGCCCCGGACAGGGCTCTCACTACGAGCAGTACTTC.

This clone appeared a single time. The chain is built from TRBV7-2 and TRBJ2-1; TRBD2 matches 9 bases. CDR3 length equals 14 residues. From germline, CDR1 is SGHTA and CDR2 FQGNSA. Germline trimming cut 1 base from V and 6 bases from J; bases unmatched to any gene: 1. The CDR3 reads CASSLGLAANEQFF. CDR3 DNA: TGTGCCAGCAGCTTAGGACTAGCGGCCAATGAGCAGTTCTTC.

V usage is TRBV15 and J usage is TRBJ2-5, with D unclear. The tail of the sequence fits TRBJ2-7 better, so the J call may be wrong. Per germline, CDR1 LNHNV and CDR2 YYDKDF (reference sequence). The CDR3 is 13 amino acids. The CDR3 DNA sequence: TGTGCCACCAGCAGAGTACGGTCCTACGAGCAGTACTTC. Translated: CATSRVRSYEQYF.

The rearrangement uses TRBV7-9 and TRBJ2-7; D gene unclear. CDR1 and CDR2 (germline): SEHNR, FQNEAQ (reference sequence). Between the trimmed V and J ends, which lost 1 base and 7 bases, there was a span of 11 bases. This CDR3 contains 13 residues. The CDR3 loop reads CASSLGPRKEQYF. CDR3 bases: TGTGCCAGCAGCTTAGGCCCTAGGAAGGAGCAGTACTTC. Full variable domain (outside the CDR3, taken from reference TRBV7-9 and TRBJ2-7): DTGVSQNPRHKITKRGQNVTFRCDPISEHNRLYWYRQTLGQGPEFLTYFQNEAQLEKSRLLSDRFSAERPKGSFSTLEIQRTEQGDSAMYLCASSLGPRKEQYFGPGTRLTVT.

The V call is TRBV5-4, the J call TRBJ2-3; D ambiguous. The CDR3 covers 13 residues. Germline V gives CDR1 SGHNT, CDR2 YYREEE (reference sequence). Between the trimmed V and J ends, which lost 5 bases and 4 bases, there was a span of 11 bases. CDR3 residues: CASSSWDADTQYF. The DNA for the CDR3 is TGTGCCAGCAGTTCCTGGGATGCAGATACGCAGTATTTT. Full variable domain (outside the CDR3, taken from reference TRBV5-4 and TRBJ2-3): ETGVTQSPTHLIKTRGQQVTLRCSSQSGHNTVSWYQQALGQGPQFIFQYYREEENGRGNFPPRFSGLQFPNYSSELNVNALELDDSALYLCASSSWDADTQYFGPGTRLTVL.

This chain connects TRBV19 to TRBJ2-7, with 7 bases fitting TRBD1. The CDR3 has 14 amino acids. The trim removed 4 bases at V and 2 bases at J, leaving 5 bases unmatched. Germline CDR1 reads LNHDA; CDR2 reads SQIVND (reference sequence). CDR3 sequence reads: CASSKGQVTYEQYF. The CDR3 DNA reads TGTGCCAGTAGTAAAGGACAGGTAACCTACGAGCAGTACTTC.

V usage is TRBV7-2 and J usage is TRBJ1-1; 9 nucleotides match TRBD1. Germline assignment: CDR1 SGHTA and CDR2 FQGNSA. V dropped 1 base and J dropped 8; count of bases not matched to a gene: 5. The CDR3 has 14 amino acids. The CDR3 DNA is TGTGCCAGCAGCTTAGGGGGACAGGGCGGCGAAGCTTTCTTT. It specifies CASSLGGQGGEAFF.

The CDR3 is CASSLTLAGEMETQYF. The CDR3 DNA sequence: TGTGCCAGCAGTTTAACCCTAGCGGGGGAAATGGAGACCCAGTACTTC. V and J are TRBV28 and TRBJ2-5; 10 nucleotides line up with TRBD2. This CDR3 is 16 amino acids long. CDR1 and CDR2 from the germline V gene are MDHEN and SYDVKM. V shed 2 bases, J shed 5 bases, and the junction held 8 bases outside the gene matches.

The rearrangement links TRBV2 to TRBJ2-2; either TRBD1 or TRBD2 may fit D (6 bases each). Trimming cost V 5 bases and J 2 bases, with 12 bases left between them. CDR1 and CDR2 (germline): SNHLY, FYNNEI. The length of the CDR3 is 15 residues. The CDR3 here is CASSREGGNTGELFF. The CDR3 coding sequence is TGTGCCAGCAGTCGCGAGGGGGGTAACACCGGGGAGCTGTTTTTT. Supplemented by reference TRBV2 and TRBJ2-2, the full variable domain reads EPEVTQTPSHQVTQMGQEVILRCVPISNHLYFYWYRQILGQKVEFLVSFYNNEISEKSEIFDDQFSVERPDGSNFTLKIRSTKLEDSAMYFCASSREGGNTGELFFGEGSRLTVL.

The chain couples TRBV7-9 to TRBJ1-2; D gene uncertain. Trimming took 4 bases from V and 6 from J, leaving 12 bases between them. The V gene's germline CDR1 is SEHNR and CDR2 FQNEAQ (reference sequence). The length of the CDR3 is 13 residues. As DNA, the CDR3 is TGTGCCAGCAGCTCCGAGGGTTGGGATGGCTACACCTTC. Its translation is CASSSEGWDGYTF.

Only one count was recorded for this clone. The chain couples TRBV7-9 to TRBJ1-1, with D possibly matching TRBD1 (6 bases). From germline, CDR1 is SEHNR and CDR2 FQNEAQ (reference sequence). The length of the CDR3 is 14 residues. The ends were cut back, 3 bases at V and 5 bases at J, with 13 bases in the middle. The CDR3 sequence: CASSFAGGRTEAFF. CDR3 sequence (DNA): TGTGCCAGCAGCTTCGCGGGGGGGCGGACTGAAGCTTTCTTT.

The genes are TRBV7-2 and TRBJ2-5; possible D gene TRBD1, 5 bases. This CDR3 has 14 amino acids. V lost 1 base and J lost 9, with 15 bases in between. CDR1 and CDR2 (germline): SGHTA, FQGNSA. In DNA form, the CDR3 reads TGTGCCAGCAGCTTAGACAGGAGCCCAGGTTCCCAGTACTTC. Translation: CASSLDRSPGSQYF.

This clone showed up just once. The J gene is TRBJ2-5, the V gene TRBV4-2, with 12 bases aligning to TRBD2. Germline CDR1 is LGHNA and CDR2 is YNFKEQ. V lost 0 bases to trimming and J lost 2 bases; unmatched junction nucleotides: 4. The CDR3 extends over 17 amino acids. In nucleotides, the CDR3 is TGTGCCAGCAGCCAAGAGCAACTAGCGGGGGGTCAAGAGACCCAGTACTTC. Translation: CASSQEQLAGGQETQYF.

The V call is TRBV27, the J call TRBJ1-6; 8 positions agree with TRBD1. The J segment lost 13 bases and the V segment lost 0 bases, leaving 2 bases of the junction unmatched. In germline, CDR1 is MNHEY, CDR2 SMNVEV (reference sequence). This CDR3 is built from 13 residues. Here the CDR3 reads CASSLSTGAPLHF. The CDR3 coding sequence is TGTGCCAGCAGTTTATCGACAGGGGCGCCCCTCCACTTT.

The chain is built from TRBV19 and TRBJ2-7, with D uncertain. CDR1 LNHDA and CDR2 SQIVND come from the germline V gene (reference sequence). The CDR3 length is 13 residues. V lost 6 bases, J lost 7 bases, and 16 bases lay in between. The CDR3 sequence: CASSPTRQAEQYF. The CDR3, as DNA: TGTGCCAGTAGCCCGACCCGGCAGGCGGAGCAGTACTTC.

This chain uses TRBV10-3 with TRBJ2-2; D remains ambiguous. The germline gives CDR1 ENHRY, CDR2 SYGVKD. The V end lost 4 bases, the J end lost 7 bases, and 19 bases lay between the germline ends. The CDR3 has 16 amino acids. The chain's CDR3 is CAISGDQKPLVGELFF. As DNA, the CDR3 is TGTGCCATCAGTGGAGATCAGAAGCCCCTGGTCGGGGAGCTGTTTTTT.

The V call is TRBV28, the J call TRBJ2-2; D remains ambiguous. V lost 4 bases, J lost 2 bases, and 8 bases lay in between. The CDR3 is made up of 14 amino acids. The germline V gene has CDR1 MDHEN and CDR2 SYDVKM. The CDR3 region has the DNA TGTGCCAGCAGTTCTCCGATTAACACCGGGGAGCTGTTTTTT. It encodes CASSSPINTGELFF.